This paragraph covers one TCR beta chain sequence. The data derive from a study of blood T cell repertoires in COVID-19. On the study more broadly: COVID-19 samples collected from the United States, Italy and Spain covered acute and convalescent phases. T cells, B-cell-depleted T cells, or PBMCs provided the cDNA or gDNA that served as material.

TCRdb's table, derived via immunoSEQ multiplex PCR, lists solely in-frame clones and lacks some. The repertoire holds tens of thousands of clones, with 74% as singletons. This CDR3 is 16 amino acids long. The V and J ends lost 1 base and 9 bases, in that order; junction bases with no gene match: 6. Germline lookup yields CDR1 SGHVS and CDR2 FQNEAQ. The sequenced material came from peripheral blood. The TCR comes from a woman aged 80 or older with acute or convalescent COVID-19. This chain joins TRBV7-8 and TRBJ1-6; 10 positions agree with TRBD1. Here the CDR3 reads CASSLGQGANSSPLHF. In DNA form, the CDR3 reads TGTGCCAGCAGCTTAGGACAGGGGGCGAATTCTTCACCCCTCCACTTT.